What follows is one T cell receptor beta chain and its context. Its target is unknown. The sample comes from a study of shared clonotypes between healthy human individuals. Broader study findings: The expectation was that sequencing depth would affect clonotype sharing among donors.

Genomic DNA (from each subset) was split evenly across several immunoSEQ plates. Researchers sequenced unsorted PBMC DNA using ten immunoSEQ deep assay plates. In the study's own analysis: ImmunoSEQ output held junction-only sequences without quality scores, so filtering differed. Clones were sequenced by immunoSEQ multiplex PCR, and TCRdb holds only the in-frame ones, with some missing. Clonal size and the V and J genes are those of that table, whereas D and trimming came from the DNA. The table includes approximately 480,000 clones, about 75% detected once. Trimming cost V 4 bases and J 3 bases, with 15 bases left between them. Germline values: CDR1 SNHLY, CDR2 FYNNEI. The CDR3 loop spans 15 amino acids.

The receptor comes from a woman in her 40s in good health. Some clones in this sample may be carry-over from other donors' samples. This rearrangement joins TRBV2 to TRBJ1-2; a weak D match, TRBD1 (5 bases). Input material: PBMCs. The CDR3 region has the DNA TGTGCCAGCAGTGTGGGGGAGTCGGAATACTATGGCTACACCTTC. Amino acid sequence: CASSVGESEYYGYTF.